This is a list of T cell receptor beta chains from one sample in a study of regulatory T cells in long-lasting Graves disease. TCRdb ran MiXCR on the multiplex PCR reads and lists one entry per CDR3 protein. The repertoire consists of 440,000 or so distinct CDR3 sequences, with around 15% occurring once and the leading ten covering about 10%. These records were also assigned to another study, of T cells in Graves' hyperthyroidism and ophthalmopathy.

The material was peripheral blood mononuclear cells (PBMCs), obtained at new diagnosis, from a patient treated with antithyroid drugs. Every receptor here comes from a woman younger than 45 with Graves disease. CDR3s include the opening cysteine and the closing phenylalanine or tryptophan. The D gene is left open where the match is weak. The size entry is marked missing in some rows and otherwise reads once, few, many or a size class.

clone size: many; J gene: TRBJ2-1; V gene: TRBV12-3/TRBV12-4; D gene: -; CDR3 DNA: TGTGCCAGCAGTTTGAGCAGCGCCGGCCCCCCGCGGTCCAGGCAGTTCTTC; CDR3 protein: CASSLSSAGPPRSRQFF
clone size: many; J gene: TRBJ1-3; V gene: TRBV7-2; D gene: -; CDR3 DNA: TGTGCCAGCAGCTCACCAGACCAACACAGATACCTTGGAAACACCATATATTTT; CDR3 protein: CASSSPDQHRYLGNTIYF
clone size: many; J gene: TRBJ1-2; V gene: TRBV30; D gene: -; CDR3 DNA: TGTGCCTGGAGCTTGGGACTGACCGGGTCTGATGGCTACACCTTC; CDR3 protein: CAWSLGLTGSDGYTF
clone size: -; J gene: TRBJ2-1; V gene: TRBV20-1; D gene: -; CDR3 DNA: TGCAGCCTACCGCCTCGCGGGAACTACCCTCTTAGCTCCTACAATGAGCAGTTCTTC; CDR3 protein: CSLPPRGNYPLSSYNEQFF
clone size: few; J gene: TRBJ1-1; V gene: TRBV5-1; D gene: -; CDR3 DNA: TGCGCCAGCAAGTACGGGGGCGACGTTGAAGCTTTCTTT; CDR3 protein: CASKYGGDVEAFF
clone size: many; J gene: TRBJ1-1; V gene: TRBV19; D gene: TRBD1; CDR3 DNA: TGTGCCAGTAGTACCCGGGACAGGGGTCCTGAAGCTTTCTTT; CDR3 protein: CASSTRDRGPEAFF
clone size: many; J gene: TRBJ2-7; V gene: TRBV11-1; D gene: TRBD1; CDR3 DNA: TGTGCCAGCAGCCTAGAGGACAGGGGCTACGAGCAGTACTTC; CDR3 protein: CASSLEDRGYEQYF
clone size: -; J gene: TRBJ1-1; V gene: TRBV10-3; D gene: TRBD1; CDR3 DNA: TGTGCCATCAGTGAGTCCATCTCCCGGACAGGGGGGCCGGGCACTGAAGCTTTCTTT; CDR3 protein: CAISESISRTGGPGTEAFF
clone size: -; J gene: TRBJ1-1; V gene: TRBV29-1; D gene: -; CDR3 DNA: TGCAGCGTTGTTCATCCGGTGACGGGGACTGAAGCTTTCTTT; CDR3 protein: CSVVHPVTGTEAFF
clone size: few; J gene: TRBJ2-5; V gene: TRBV20-1; D gene: -; CDR3 DNA: TGCAGTGCTAGCAAGGGGGAGACCCAGTACTTC; CDR3 protein: CSASKGETQYF
clone size: -; J gene: TRBJ1-2; V gene: TRBV28; D gene: TRBD1; CDR3 DNA: TGTGCCAGCAGTGATCCCTCGGGACAGGGAACCTATGGCTACACCTTC; CDR3 protein: CASSDPSGQGTYGYTF
clone size: -; J gene: TRBJ1-1; V gene: TRBV20-1; D gene: TRBD1; CDR3 DNA: TGCAGTGCTCGGGACAGGAGTTTGACTGAAGCTTTCTTT; CDR3 protein: CSARDRSLTEAFF
clone size: many; J gene: TRBJ2-3; V gene: TRBV24-1; D gene: -; CDR3 DNA: TGTGCCACCAGTGATTTGAAAGGAGCAGGCACAGATACGCAGTATTTT; CDR3 protein: CATSDLKGAGTDTQYF
clone size: -; J gene: TRBJ2-1; V gene: TRBV2; D gene: TRBD2; CDR3 DNA: TGTGCCAGCAGTGACGGGGGGAGGGCCAATACCTACAATGAGCAGTTCTTC; CDR3 protein: CASSDGGRANTYNEQFF
clone size: few; J gene: TRBJ2-1; V gene: TRBV30; D gene: TRBD1; CDR3 DNA: TGTGCCTGGAGCCCGCAGTTCCCAACAGGGGGAAAATTCAATGAGCAGTTCTTC; CDR3 protein: CAWSPQFPTGGKFNEQFF
clone size: many; J gene: TRBJ1-1; V gene: TRBV18; D gene: -; CDR3 DNA: TGTGCCAGCTCCACGGTCGTTACTGAAGCTTTCTTT; CDR3 protein: CASSTVVTEAFF
clone size: -; J gene: TRBJ2-1; V gene: TRBV9; D gene: TRBD2; CDR3 DNA: TGTGCCAGCAGCCTTAGCGGGGCGTGGGGCTACAATGAGCAGTTCTTC; CDR3 protein: CASSLSGAWGYNEQFF
clone size: -; J gene: TRBJ2-1; V gene: TRBV28; D gene: TRBD2; CDR3 DNA: TGTGCCAGCAGTTCTCTAGCGGGAGAGGCCTCCTACAATGAGCAGTTCTTC; CDR3 protein: CASSSLAGEASYNEQFF
clone size: many; J gene: TRBJ2-1; V gene: TRBV7-8; D gene: TRBD1; CDR3 DNA: TGTGCCAGCAGCCCCCGGGACAGGGGGTACCTGAGCTCCTACAATGAGCAGTTCTTC; CDR3 protein: CASSPRDRGYLSSYNEQFF
clone size: few; J gene: TRBJ1-3; V gene: TRBV28; D gene: -; CDR3 DNA: TGTGCCAGCAGTTTAACACTGACAGACTCTGGAAACACCATATATTTT; CDR3 protein: CASSLTLTDSGNTIYF
clone size: -; J gene: TRBJ1-1; V gene: TRBV4-3; D gene: -; CDR3 DNA: TGCGCCAGCAGCCAAGATCGTAATGGCCCGCTGAACACTGAAGCTTTCTTT; CDR3 protein: CASSQDRNGPLNTEAFF
clone size: many; J gene: TRBJ1-1; V gene: TRBV6-1; D gene: -; CDR3 DNA: TGTGCCAGCACCCACCCGAACAACAGGGAAGCTTTCTTT; CDR3 protein: CASTHPNNREAFF
clone size: many; J gene: TRBJ2-7; V gene: TRBV3-1; D gene: TRBD1; CDR3 DNA: TGTGCCAGCAAGAGACAGGGGGCATCCTACGAGCAGTACTTC; CDR3 protein: CASKRQGASYEQYF
clone size: many; J gene: TRBJ2-7; V gene: TRBV11-2; D gene: -; CDR3 DNA: TGTGCCAGCAGCTTAGTTCCCGTATCTGGGGTGGGTGTTTCCTACGAGCAGTACTTC; CDR3 protein: CASSLVPVSGVGVSYEQYF
clone size: -; J gene: TRBJ1-1; V gene: TRBV5-8; D gene: -; CDR3 DNA: TGTGCCAGCAGCTTGGGGGTACTTGAAGCTTTCTTT; CDR3 protein: CASSLGVLEAFF
clone size: many; J gene: TRBJ2-1; V gene: TRBV5-8; D gene: TRBD1; CDR3 DNA: TGTGCCAGCAGATCTCCCGGGACAGGGAACAATGAGCAGTTCTTC; CDR3 protein: CASRSPGTGNNEQFF
clone size: many; J gene: TRBJ2-7; V gene: TRBV11-2; D gene: -; CDR3 DNA: TGTGCCAGCAGCTTAGGGGGCACTTCCTACGAGCAGTACTTC; CDR3 protein: CASSLGGTSYEQYF
clone size: many; J gene: TRBJ2-7; V gene: TRBV20-1; D gene: TRBD2; CDR3 DNA: TGCAGTGCCGCCCGGGCTAGCGGGAGTAACTCCTACGAGCAGTACTTC; CDR3 protein: CSAARASGSNSYEQYF
clone size: many; J gene: TRBJ1-5; V gene: TRBV12-3/TRBV12-4; D gene: -; CDR3 DNA: TGTGCCAGCAGTGAATTCGGGGGAACCGGCAATCAGCCCCAGCATTTT; CDR3 protein: CASSEFGGTGNQPQHF
clone size: few; J gene: TRBJ2-5; V gene: TRBV19; D gene: -; CDR3 DNA: TGTGCCAGTAACGTAGGGGGGAGGCAAGAGACCCAGTACTTC; CDR3 protein: CASNVGGRQETQYF
clone size: -; J gene: TRBJ2-5; V gene: TRBV11-1; D gene: -; CDR3 DNA: TGTGCCAGCAGCTTATGGGAGTCTCAAGAGACCCAGTACTTC; CDR3 protein: CASSLWESQETQYF
clone size: many; J gene: TRBJ2-3; V gene: TRBV11-2; D gene: -; CDR3 DNA: TGTGCCAGCAGCTTAGATCGTATGGATACGCAGTATTTT; CDR3 protein: CASSLDRMDTQYF
clone size: -; J gene: TRBJ2-3; V gene: TRBV15; D gene: TRBD2; CDR3 DNA: TGTGCCACCAGCAGAGAGATAGCGGGAGGGTCAGATACGCAGTATTTT; CDR3 protein: CATSREIAGGSDTQYF
clone size: few; J gene: TRBJ1-1; V gene: TRBV9; D gene: -; CDR3 DNA: TGTGCCAGCAGCGTAGATGGGGGTGTTGGGAACACTGAAGCTTTCTTT; CDR3 protein: CASSVDGGVGNTEAFF
clone size: -; J gene: TRBJ1-1; V gene: TRBV27; D gene: -; CDR3 DNA: TGTGCCAGCAGTTTCGGGGGGCGAACTGAAGCTTTCTTT; CDR3 protein: CASSFGGRTEAFF
clone size: many; J gene: TRBJ2-3; V gene: TRBV7-7; D gene: TRBD2; CDR3 DNA: TGTGCTAGCAGCTCCCGACTAGCGGGGGCCTCTAGCACAGATACGCAGTATTTT; CDR3 protein: CASSSRLAGASSTDTQYF
clone size: many; J gene: TRBJ2-5; V gene: TRBV20-1; D gene: TRBD2; CDR3 DNA: TGCAGTGCTAGAGCGGGGACTAGCGGGAGTTGGGAGACCCAGTACTTC; CDR3 protein: CSARAGTSGSWETQYF
clone size: many; J gene: TRBJ2-2; V gene: TRBV10-1; D gene: TRBD2; CDR3 DNA: TGTGCCAGCAGCGGGACTAGCGGGACCAACACCGGGGAGCTGTTTTTT; CDR3 protein: CASSGTSGTNTGELFF
clone size: -; J gene: TRBJ1-5; V gene: TRBV10-2; D gene: -; CDR3 DNA: TGCGCCAGCAGGGGGGCTGTAGCCAGGCCCCAGCATTTT; CDR3 protein: CASRGAVARPQHF
clone size: few; J gene: TRBJ2-1; V gene: TRBV5-4; D gene: TRBD1; CDR3 DNA: TGTGCCAGCAGCCAAACAGGGGGGACCCACAATGAGCAGTTCTTC; CDR3 protein: CASSQTGGTHNEQFF
clone size: many; J gene: TRBJ1-5; V gene: TRBV2; D gene: -; CDR3 DNA: TGTGCCAGCAGCCGCCCCCCAGGTACCAGTCAGCCCCAGCATTTT; CDR3 protein: CASSRPPGTSQPQHF
clone size: -; J gene: TRBJ2-1; V gene: TRBV7-9; D gene: -; CDR3 DNA: TGTGCCAGCAGCTTAGAACAGCCCGGTTACAATGAGCAGTTCTTC; CDR3 protein: CASSLEQPGYNEQFF